This TCR beta chain was identified during a study of CD8+ T cells in alopecia areata (dated by TCRdb to the late 2010s). About the investigation overall: Treated patients were enrolled in an open-label pilot trial of oral tofacitinib, 5 to 10 mg twice daily, for moderate-to-severe alopecia areata. Scalp clonality was compared among normal scalp (n=4), patchy alopecia areata scalp (n=8), and alopecia totalis/universalis scalp (n=8). Patients stayed on tofacitinib for 6 to 18 months and then had 6 months of follow-up off drug so that delayed response and recurrence could be assessed. RNA was extracted with the PAXgene miRNA kit for fixed scalp, the miRNeasy kit for PBMCs, and the RNeasy kit for mouse skin. Scalp tissue and sorted CD4+ and CD8+ peripheral blood T cells from patchy and totalis/universalis alopecia areata patients and from healthy controls were covered by human TCRbeta sequencing. In both human patients and the C3H/HeJ mouse model, the study applied high-throughput TCRbeta sequencing to look at T cell clonal expansion in alopecia areata. The SALT score, which quantifies the percentage of affected scalp surface area, was used to measure disease severity in treated patients. Biopsies were taken from tofacitinib-treated patients at baseline and again at 4 and 24 weeks into treatment, and several of those patients also had a later scalp biopsy. Amplification of TCRbeta CDR3 regions was done by immunoSEQ multiplex PCR using 35 Vbeta forward primers and 13 Jbeta reverse primers. Points the paper makes about the study in general: Because the treated cohort was small and had only one nonresponder, larger studies are needed to examine links between baseline CD8+ expansion and response. Tofacitinib significantly decreased scalp clonality and the number of expanded CD8+ clones among the top 100 scalp clones. Scalp TCR repertoire analysis is complicated because resident alphabeta T cells in normal human skin are also sequenced, whereas mouse skin is dominated by gammadelta T cells. TCR sequences shared between patients were less clear than in mice, possibly partly because of HLA diversity in the patient population. During tofacitinib treatment, many expanded lesional clones stuck around in both scalp and blood, and this persistence may partly explain why relapse happens after treatment is stopped. Higher clonality and more expanded CD8+ clones were observed in lesional scalp than in normal scalp, particularly in alopecia totalis/universalis, a finding suggestive of antigenic drive.

On this clone itself: The antigen this receptor binds is unknown. No base quality values were provided; no much bigger clone lies one nucleotide off.

From the cysteine up to the phenylalanine, the CDR3 has a length of 15 residues. The read is trimmed to its CDR3 DNA, 45 bases read in frame from base 1. The germline V gene specifies MNHEY as CDR1 and SVGAGI as CDR2. The junction carries 12 bases between V and J, which are trimmed by 5 bases and 2 bases respectively. The time point label, as the study defines it: roughly 24 weeks on oral tofacitinib. This sample's treatment or condition label indicates: oral pan-JAK inhibitor, 5-10 mg twice daily. From alopecia areata patients, peripheral blood was collected along with lesional scalp punch biopsies. After PBMCs were isolated by density centrifugation and stained for CD3, CD4 and CD8, a FACSAria was used to sort CD4+ and CD8+ T cells. The library was generated by the immunoSEQ multiplex PCR assay. RNA was extracted from all samples and reverse transcribed into cDNA as template for TCR sequencing. SuperScript III was used to make first-strand cDNA, primed with a 2:1 mix of oligo-dT and random hexamers. Amplification bias was assessed with a synthetic immune receptor repertoire, and residual bias was removed computationally. The paper's data handling went like this. After raw reads were preprocessed to remove errors, the CDR3 was defined following IMGT conventions as running from the conserved cysteine to phenylalanine. Clonality was calculated as 1 minus Shannon entropy normalized by log2 of the number of productive unique TCRs. Scalp TCRbeta sequences were cross-referenced with sorted blood CD4 and CD8 repertoires so that the CD4 or CD8 identity of scalp clones could be inferred. TCRdb mirrors the immuneACCESS table, restricted to in-frame sequences. Some clones are absent from its copies; in checked studies, under half trace to an unresolved V gene, and the reason for the others is unknown. For V, J and clone size, that table is used; D and trimming come from the DNA. This sample has 180,000 or so clones in its table, and roughly 53% of those were observed once. The biggest ten clones account for more than 10% of the sample.

This receptor chain uses TRBV6-5 and TRBJ2-2, with TRBD1 tentatively as D gene (5 bases match). This sample comprised CD8+ T cells sorted from blood, obtained at week 24, from a patient treated with tofacitinib. The receptor's source is a human donor with alopecia areata. The base sequence is TGTGCCAGCAGTCTGACAGAAGCTAACACCGGGGAGCTGTTTTTT. Protein translation: CASSLTEANTGELFF.